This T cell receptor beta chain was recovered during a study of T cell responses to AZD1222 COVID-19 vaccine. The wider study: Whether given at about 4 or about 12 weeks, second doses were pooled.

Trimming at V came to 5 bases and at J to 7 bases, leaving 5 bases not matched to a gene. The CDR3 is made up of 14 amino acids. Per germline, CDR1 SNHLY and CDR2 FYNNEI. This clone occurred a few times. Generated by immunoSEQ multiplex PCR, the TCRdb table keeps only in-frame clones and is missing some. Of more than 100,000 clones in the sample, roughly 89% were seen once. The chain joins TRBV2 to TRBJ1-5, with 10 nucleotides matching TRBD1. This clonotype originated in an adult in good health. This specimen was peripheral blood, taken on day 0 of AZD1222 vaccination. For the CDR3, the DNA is TGTGCCAGCAGTACCGGGACAGGGGAACAGCCCCAGCATTTT. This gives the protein CASSTGTGEQPQHF.